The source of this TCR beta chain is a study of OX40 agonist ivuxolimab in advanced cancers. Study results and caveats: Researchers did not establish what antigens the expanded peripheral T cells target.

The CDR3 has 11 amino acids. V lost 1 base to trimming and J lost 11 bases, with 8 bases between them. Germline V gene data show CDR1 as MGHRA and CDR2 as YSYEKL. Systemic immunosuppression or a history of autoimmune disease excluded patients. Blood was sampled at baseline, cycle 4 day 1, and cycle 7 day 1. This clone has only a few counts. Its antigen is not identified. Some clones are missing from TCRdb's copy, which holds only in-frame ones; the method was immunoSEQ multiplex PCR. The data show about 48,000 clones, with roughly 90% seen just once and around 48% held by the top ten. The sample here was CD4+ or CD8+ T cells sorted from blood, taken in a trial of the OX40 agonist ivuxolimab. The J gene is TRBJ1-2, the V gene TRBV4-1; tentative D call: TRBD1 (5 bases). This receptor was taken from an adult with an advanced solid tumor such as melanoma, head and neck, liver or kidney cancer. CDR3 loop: CASSQGDGYTF. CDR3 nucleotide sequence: TGCGCCAGCAGCCAAGGGGACGGATACACCTTC.